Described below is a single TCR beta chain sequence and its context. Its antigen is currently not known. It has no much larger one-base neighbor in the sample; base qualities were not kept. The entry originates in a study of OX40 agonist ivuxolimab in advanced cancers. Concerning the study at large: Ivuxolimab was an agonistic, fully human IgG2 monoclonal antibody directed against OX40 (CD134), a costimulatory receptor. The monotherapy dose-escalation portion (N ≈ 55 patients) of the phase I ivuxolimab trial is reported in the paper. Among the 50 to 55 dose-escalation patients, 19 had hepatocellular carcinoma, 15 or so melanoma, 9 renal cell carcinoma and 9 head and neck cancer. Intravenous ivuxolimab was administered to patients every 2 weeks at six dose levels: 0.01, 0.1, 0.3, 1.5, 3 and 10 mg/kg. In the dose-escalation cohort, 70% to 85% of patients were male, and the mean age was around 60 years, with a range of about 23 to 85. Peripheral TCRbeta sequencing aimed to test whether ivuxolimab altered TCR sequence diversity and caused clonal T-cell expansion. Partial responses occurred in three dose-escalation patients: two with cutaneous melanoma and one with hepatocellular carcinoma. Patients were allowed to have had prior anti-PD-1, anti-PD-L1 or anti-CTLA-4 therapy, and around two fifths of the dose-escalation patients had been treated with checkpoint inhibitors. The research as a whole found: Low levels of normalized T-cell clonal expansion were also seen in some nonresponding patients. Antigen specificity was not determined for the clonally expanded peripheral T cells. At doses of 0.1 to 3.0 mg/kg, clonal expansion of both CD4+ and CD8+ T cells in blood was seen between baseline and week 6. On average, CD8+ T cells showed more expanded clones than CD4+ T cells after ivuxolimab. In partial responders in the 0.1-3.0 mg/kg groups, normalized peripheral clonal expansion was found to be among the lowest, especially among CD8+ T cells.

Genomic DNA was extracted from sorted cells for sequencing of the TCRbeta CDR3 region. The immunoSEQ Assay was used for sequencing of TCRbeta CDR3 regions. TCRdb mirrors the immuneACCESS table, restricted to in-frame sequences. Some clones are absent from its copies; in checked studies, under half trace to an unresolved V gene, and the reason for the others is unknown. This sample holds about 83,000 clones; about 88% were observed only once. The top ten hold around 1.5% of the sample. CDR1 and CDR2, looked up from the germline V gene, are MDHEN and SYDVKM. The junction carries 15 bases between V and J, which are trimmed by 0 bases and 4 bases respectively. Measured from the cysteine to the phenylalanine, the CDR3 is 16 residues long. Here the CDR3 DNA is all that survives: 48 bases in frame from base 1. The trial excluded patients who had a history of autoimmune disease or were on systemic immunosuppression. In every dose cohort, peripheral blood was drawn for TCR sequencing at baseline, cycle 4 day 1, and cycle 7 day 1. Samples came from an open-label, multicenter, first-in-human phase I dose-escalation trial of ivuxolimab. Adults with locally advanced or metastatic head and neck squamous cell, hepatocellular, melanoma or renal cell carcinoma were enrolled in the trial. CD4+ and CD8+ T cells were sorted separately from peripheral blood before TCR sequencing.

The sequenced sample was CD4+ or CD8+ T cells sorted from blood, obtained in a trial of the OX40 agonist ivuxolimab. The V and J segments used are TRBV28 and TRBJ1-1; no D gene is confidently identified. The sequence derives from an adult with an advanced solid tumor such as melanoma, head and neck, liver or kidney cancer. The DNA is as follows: TGTGCCAGCAGTTTATGGGTATGGCCCCGGGGCACTGAAGCTTTCTTT. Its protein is CASSLWVWPRGTEAFF. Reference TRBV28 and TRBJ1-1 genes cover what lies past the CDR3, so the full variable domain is DVKVTQSSRYLVKRTGEKVFLECVQDMDHENMFWYRQDPGLGLRLIYFSYDVKMKEKGDIPEGYSVSREKKERFSLILESASTNQTSMYLCASSLWVWPRGTEAFFGQGTRLTVV.